This T cell receptor beta chain was obtained from a study of blood T cell repertoires in COVID-19. The table came from immunoSEQ multiplex PCR; TCRdb's copy has only in-frame clones and leaves some out. The data hold about 97,000 clones, with more than 75% observed a single time. The CDR3 is 14 residues long. V gave up 4 bases and J gave up 4 bases, with 11 bases separating them. Germline CDR1 is SGHRS and CDR2 is YFSETQ. Material: peripheral blood. This chain joins TRBV5-1 and TRBJ1-4, with D possibly matching TRBD1 (6 bases). This clonotype originated in a human donor in a cohort sampled during active COVID-19. The CDR3 DNA is TGCGCCAGCAGCCTAGGACAGCTTAATGAAAAACTGTTTTTT. Residues: CASSLGQLNEKLFF. The whole variable domain, remainder taken from reference TRBV5-1 and TRBJ1-4, is KAGVTQTPRYLIKTRGQQVTLSCSPISGHRSVSWYQQTPGQGLQFLFEYFSETQRNKGNFPGRFSGRQFSNSRSEMNVSTLELGDSALYLCASSLGQLNEKLFFGSGTQLSVL.